The sequence of this T cell receptor (beta chain) was determined in a study of PD-L1 blockade in urothelial cancer. Time point of the sample: peripheral blood 6 weeks after treatment start. Some clones are missing from TCRdb's copy, which holds only in-frame ones; the method was immunoSEQ multiplex PCR. This sample has under 70,000 clones, with about nine tenths found just once. This CDR3 spans 14 amino acids. Germline CDR1 and CDR2: SGHDT and YYEEEE. The germline V and J ends were trimmed by 0 bases and 3 bases, with 7 bases remaining between them. The sample consisted of PBMCs, taken around atezolizumab (anti-PD-L1) treatment. This TCR derives from a man in his sixties with urothelial cancer. The chain uses TRBV5-6 and TRBJ2-1, with D possibly TRBD1 on 5 matching bases. This CDR3 reads CASSLGDSYNEQFF. For the CDR3, the DNA is TGTGCCAGCAGCTTGGGTGACAGCTACAATGAGCAGTTCTTC.